This T cell receptor (beta chain) was captured in a study of OX40 agonist ivuxolimab in advanced cancers. The CDR3 covers 14 residues. Trimming cost V 1 base and J 2 bases, with 5 bases left between them. Germline-derived CDR1 and CDR2 are SGHTA and FQGNSA. Using immunoSEQ multiplex PCR, the repertoire was profiled, and TCRdb retains in-frame clones only, with some absent. The table includes roughly 98,000 clones, just under 85% detected once. Sequenced material: CD4+ or CD8+ T cells sorted from blood, taken in a trial of the OX40 agonist ivuxolimab. The rearrangement joins TRBV7-2 to TRBJ2-2; D not resolved. The sequence derives from an adult with an advanced solid tumor such as melanoma, head and neck, liver or kidney cancer. Written as DNA, the CDR3 is TGTGCCAGCAGCTTAGGGGGAAACACCGGGGAGCTGTTTTTT. Translating gives CASSLGGNTGELFF.